One and the same sample provided the 14 T cell receptor beta chains below, sequenced in a study of identical twins. From the 5' RACE reads, TCRdb called clonotypes with MiXCR, one entry per CDR3 protein. The sample has about 700,000 distinct CDR3 sequences, less than 10% seen once. The data also belong to a second study, concerning yellow fever vaccine responses in identical twins.

The sequencing input was PBMCs. The source is a woman aged 18 to 35 in good health.

The rearrangement joins TRBV7-9 to TRBJ1-4, with TRBD1 matching 7 bases. CDR1 SEHNR and CDR2 FQNEAQ come from the germline V gene (reference sequence). The CDR3 extends over 14 amino acids. J lost 7 bases, V lost 3 bases, and 5 bases had no gene match. This CDR3 reads CASSFGTASEKLFF. The CDR3 nucleotides are TGTGCCAGCAGCTTCGGGACAGCCTCTGAAAAACTGTTTTTT.

V usage is TRBV6-2 or TRBV6-3 and J usage is TRBJ2-7; D call uncertain. The V end was cut by 2 bases, the J end by 3 bases, with 11 bases between. Germline CDR1 is MNHEY and CDR2 is SVGEGT. This CDR3 comprises 14 residues. CDR3 loop: CASSYEHSYYEQYF. CDR3 nucleotides: TGTGCCAGCAGTTACGAACACTCTTACTACGAGCAGTACTTC.

This clonotype was picked up many times. The chain recombines TRBV11-1 with TRBJ2-1; 13 nucleotides agree with TRBD2. Per the germline V gene, CDR1 is SGHAT and CDR2 is FQDESV (reference sequence). V was clipped by 2 bases and J by 6 bases; unmatched bases: 13. The CDR3 length is 19 residues. This CDR3 reads CASSLPFGGLAGVGNEQFF. The CDR3 DNA is TGTGCCAGCAGCTTACCCTTTGGAGGACTAGCGGGAGTAGGCAATGAGCAGTTCTTC.

The rearrangement links TRBV9 to TRBJ2-6, with unresolved D. Trimming shortened V by 0 bases and J by 1 base, and 20 bases separated the two germline ends. From germline, CDR1 is SGDLS and CDR2 YYNGEE. The CDR3 contains 20 residues. The CDR3 nucleotides read TGTGCCAGCAGCGTAGCTACGGTAACAGCCGTTCGATCTGGGGCCAACGTCCTGACTTTC. Translation: CASSVATVTAVRSGANVLTF.

A word on this clonotype: This may stem from a read error, because a much larger clone lies one nucleotide away. The chain employs TRBV29-1 and TRBJ2-7; TRBD2 might be the D (5 bases). V was shortened by 4 bases and J by 4 bases, with 14 bases between the two germline ends. The CDR3 is made up of 13 amino acids. From germline, CDR1 is SQVTM and CDR2 ANQGSEA. This CDR3 is CSVAPCGWYEQYF. The CDR3 DNA reads as TGCAGCGTTGCCCCTTGCGGGTGGTACGAGCAGTACTTC.

This clonotype was counted between two and nine times. J is TRBJ1-4 and V is TRBV12-3 or TRBV12-4; 7 bases agree with TRBD1. The CDR3 sequence is 13 residues long. Losses at the gene ends were 7 bases for V and 9 bases for J; bases not matched to a gene: 8. CDR3 sequence reads: CASNQIQGKKLFF. In nucleotides, the CDR3 is TGTGCCAGCAACCAAATACAGGGGAAAAAACTGTTTTTT.

This clonotype was counted many times. The V call is TRBV3-1, the J call TRBJ2-1; D is uncertain. Germline CDR1 and CDR2: LGHDT and YNNKEL (reference sequence). With 3 bases removed from V and 6 bases from J, the gap between germline ends came to 6 bases. The CDR3 runs to 12 residues. As DNA, the CDR3 is TGTGCCAGCAGCCACCTATTCAATGAGCAGTTCTTC. It codes for CASSHLFNEQFF.

V gene TRBV28 combines with J gene TRBJ2-3; 14 bases fit TRBD2. The CDR3 has 19 residues. J lost 2 bases, V lost 6 bases, and 13 bases had no gene match. CDR1 is MDHEN and CDR2 is SYDVKM in the germline V gene. Here the CDR3 DNA reads TGTGCCAGCAGACCCTCCGTAGGACTAGCGGGGGGCCTCACAGATACGCAGTATTTT. Protein: CASRPSVGLAGGLTDTQYF.

This clonotype was seen at least ten times. The chain couples TRBV10-3 to TRBJ2-7; possibly TRBD1 for D (6 bases). Germline assignment: CDR1 ENHRY and CDR2 SYGVKD. There are 13 residues in the CDR3. The ends were cut back, 4 bases at V and 3 bases at J, with 10 bases in the middle. Here the CDR3 DNA reads TGTGCCATCAGTGGGACAGAACGCTACGAGCAGTACTTC. This codes for CAISGTERYEQYF.

The chain uses TRBV20-1 and TRBJ2-1; a possible D gene is TRBD1 (6 bases). V lost 6 bases and J 12 bases, leaving 21 bases between the germline ends. Germline CDR1 and CDR2: DFQATT and SNEGSKA (reference sequence). The CDR3 has 13 amino acids. CDR3 residues: CSALGAAQGWQFF. CDR3 sequence (DNA): TGCAGTGCATTGGGGGCGGCGCAGGGATGGCAGTTCTTC.

The chain couples TRBV7-9 to TRBJ2-7, with D perhaps matching TRBD2 (5 bases). V gave up 5 bases and J gave up 1 base, with 12 bases separating them. The CDR3 has 14 residues. Per germline, CDR1 SEHNR and CDR2 FQNEAQ (reference sequence). The CDR3 coding sequence is TGTGCCAGCAGCCCTGGACGGGATTCCTACGAGCAGTACTTC. Its protein product is CASSPGRDSYEQYF. Full variable domain (outside the CDR3, taken from reference TRBV7-9 and TRBJ2-7): DTGVSQNPRHKITKRGQNVTFRCDPISEHNRLYWYRQTLGQGPEFLTYFQNEAQLEKSRLLSDRFSAERPKGSFSTLEIQRTEQGDSAMYLCASSPGRDSYEQYFGPGTRLTVT.

This clonotype has more than one count but fewer than ten. The chain employs TRBV6-1 and TRBJ2-6; no clear D gene. Germline V gene data show CDR1 as MNHNS and CDR2 as SASEGT. V dropped 6 bases and J dropped 0 bases, with 9 bases sitting between them. This CDR3 has 15 amino acids. CDR3: CASRGAHSGANVLTF. The CDR3 coding sequence is TGTGCCAGCAGAGGAGCCCACTCTGGGGCCAACGTCCTGACTTTC.

This clonotype appeared many times. The genes are TRBV15 and TRBJ2-2; D remains unclear. The V gene lost 0 bases and the J gene lost 1 base, with 3 bases spanning the gap. The CDR3 is made up of 14 amino acids. Germline loops: CDR1 LNHNV, CDR2 YYDKDF (reference sequence). The CDR3 DNA is TGTGCCACCAGCAGAGACGGGAACACCGGGGAGCTGTTTTTT. Protein product: CATSRDGNTGELFF.

This clonotype was seen many times. The genes are TRBV7-2 and TRBJ1-4; D is unresolved. Germline V gene sequence: CDR1 SGHTA, CDR2 FQGNSA. Trimming removed 5 bases from V and 0 bases from J, with 10 bases in between. The CDR3 extends over 15 amino acids. The CDR3 loop reads CASSLNKATNEKLFF. CDR3 in DNA: TGTGCCAGCAGCCTAAATAAGGCAACTAATGAAAAACTGTTTTTT.